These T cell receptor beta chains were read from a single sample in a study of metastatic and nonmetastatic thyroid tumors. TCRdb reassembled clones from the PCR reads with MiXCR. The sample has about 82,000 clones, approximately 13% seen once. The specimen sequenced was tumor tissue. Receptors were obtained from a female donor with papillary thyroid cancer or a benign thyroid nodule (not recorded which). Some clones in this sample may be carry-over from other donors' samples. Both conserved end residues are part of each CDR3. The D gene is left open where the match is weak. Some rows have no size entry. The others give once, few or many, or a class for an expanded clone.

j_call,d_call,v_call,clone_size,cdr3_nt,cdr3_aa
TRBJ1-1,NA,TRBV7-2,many,TGTGCCAGCAGCTTATCCTTTCGGGCTTTCTTT,CASSLSFRAFF
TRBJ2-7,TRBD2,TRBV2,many,TGTGCCAGCAGTGATGCGGGAGAGAGGTACGAGCAGTACTTC,CASSDAGERYEQYF
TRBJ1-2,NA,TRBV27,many,TGTGCCAGCAGTTTAGGGGGGGGCGCGGGGGGCTACACCTTC,CASSLGGGAGGYTF
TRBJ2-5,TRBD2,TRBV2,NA,TGTGCCAGCATTAGGCGGGAGAACCAGTACTTC,CASIRRENQYF
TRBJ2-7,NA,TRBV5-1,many,TGCGCCAGCAGCTTGCAGGTTACCTCCTACGAGCAGTACTTC,CASSLQVTSYEQYF
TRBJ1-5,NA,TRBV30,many,TGTGCCTGGAGTGCTACAGGGAGCAATCAGCCCCAGCATTTT,CAWSATGSNQPQHF
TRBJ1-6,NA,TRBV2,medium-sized,TGTGCCAGTTCCGCTCAAAGCGTACGGAATTCACCCCTCCACTTT,CASSAQSVRNSPLHF
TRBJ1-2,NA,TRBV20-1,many,TGCAGTGCTAGCCCCAGACAGGAGTTCTATGGCTACACCTTC,CSASPRQEFYGYTF
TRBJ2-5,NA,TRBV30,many,TGTGCCTGGAGTGCCTTCGGACCGTCACAAGAGACCCAGTACTTC,CAWSAFGPSQETQYF
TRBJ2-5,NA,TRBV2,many,TGTGCCAGCAGAGTCTTCGAGGGGGGGGAGACCCAGTACTTC,CASRVFEGGETQYF
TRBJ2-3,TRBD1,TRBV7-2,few,TGTGCCAGCAAATCCAGGGGGCGCACAGATACGCAGTATTTT,CASKSRGRTDTQYF
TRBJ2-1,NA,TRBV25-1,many,TGTGCCAGCGCTAAAGGGGCTCACAATGAGCAGTTCTTC,CASAKGAHNEQFF
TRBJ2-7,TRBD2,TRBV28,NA,TGTGCCAGCAGGGTACTAGCGGGAGGGCCGGTGTACGGGCAGTACTTC,CASRVLAGGPVYGQYF
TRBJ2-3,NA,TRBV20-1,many,TGCAGTGGCTCCGAAGATACGCAGTATTTT,CSGSEDTQYF
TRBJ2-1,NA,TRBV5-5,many,TGTGCCAGCAGTAAAACAGGGCAAACATACAATGAGCAGTTCTTC,CASSKTGQTYNEQFF
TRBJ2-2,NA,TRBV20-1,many,TGCAGTTGCCCATGGGCCGGGGAGCTGTTTTTT,CSCPWAGELFF
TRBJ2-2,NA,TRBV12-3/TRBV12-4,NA,TGTGCCAGCAGCCCGCTACTTAGGGGCCGGAACACCGGGGAGCTGTTTTTT,CASSPLLRGRNTGELFF
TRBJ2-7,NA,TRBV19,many,TGTGCCAGTAGTATTGGGGCTAGCCCCAGCTCCTACGAGCAGTACTTC,CASSIGASPSSYEQYF
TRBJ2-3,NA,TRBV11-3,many,TGTGCCAGCAGCTCGCGACCCCTGGATACGCAGTATTTT,CASSSRPLDTQYF
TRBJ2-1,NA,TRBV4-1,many,TGCGCCAGTCGTCCTCCCCGTAATGAGCAGTTCTTC,CASRPPRNEQFF
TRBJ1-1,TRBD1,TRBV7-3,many,TGTGCCAGCAGCTCGACAGGGGGCGGGAACACTGAAGCTTTCTTT,CASSSTGGGNTEAFF
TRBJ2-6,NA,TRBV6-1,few,TGTGCCAGCAGACCCAGCTCTGGGGCCAACGTCCTGACTTTC,CASRPSSGANVLTF
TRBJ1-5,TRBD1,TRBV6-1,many,TGTGCCAGCAGTGATGGGACAGGCTACAATCAGCCCCAGCATTTT,CASSDGTGYNQPQHF
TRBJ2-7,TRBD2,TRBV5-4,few,TGTGCCAGCAGCGGGGGACTAGCGGTCTCCTACGAGCAGTACTTC,CASSGGLAVSYEQYF
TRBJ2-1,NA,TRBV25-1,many,TGTGCCAGCAGTTGGGGAAATGAGCAGTTCTTC,CASSWGNEQFF
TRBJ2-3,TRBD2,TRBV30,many,TGTGCCTGGAGTGGACTAGCGGGAGACGGAGATACGCAGTATTTT,CAWSGLAGDGDTQYF
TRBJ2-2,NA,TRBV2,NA,TGTGCCAGCAGTGAACCCCTGGGTGCGAACATGGGGCGAGGGAACACCGGGGAGCTGTTTTTT,CASSEPLGANMGRGNTGELFF
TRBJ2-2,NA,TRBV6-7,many,TGTGCCAACGCGCTACAGGGCCTGGGCACCGGGGAGCTGTTTTTT,CANALQGLGTGELFF
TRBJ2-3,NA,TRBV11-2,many,TGTGCCAGCAGCTTAGGTAGGACGGCGGGACCCACAGATACGCAGTATTTT,CASSLGRTAGPTDTQYF
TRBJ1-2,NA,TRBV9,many,TGTGCCAGCAGCGTAGTAGACGTACTCAACTATGGCTACACCTTC,CASSVVDVLNYGYTF
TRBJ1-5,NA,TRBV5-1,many,TGCGCCAGCAGCGCGGGATTCAATCAGCCCCAGCATTTT,CASSAGFNQPQHF
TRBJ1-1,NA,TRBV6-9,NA,TGTGCCAGCAGTTCTGGACAGTGTAACACTGAAGCTTTCTTT,CASSSGQCNTEAFF
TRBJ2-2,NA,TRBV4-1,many,TGCGCCAGCAGCCAAGCCGGGACACTGAACACCGGGGAGCTGTTTTTT,CASSQAGTLNTGELFF
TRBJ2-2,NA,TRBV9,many,TGTGCCAGCAAACAGAACACCGGGGAGCTGTTTTTT,CASKQNTGELFF
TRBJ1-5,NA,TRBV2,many,TGTGCCAGCGCGATCCAGGGGAATCAGCCCCAGCATTTT,CASAIQGNQPQHF
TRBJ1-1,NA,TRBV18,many,TGTGCCAGCTCACCCCAACAGATCGCTGAAGCTTTCTTT,CASSPQQIAEAFF
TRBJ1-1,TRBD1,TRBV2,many,TGTGCCAGCAGTTGGACAGGGGGAAACACTGAAGCTTTCTTT,CASSWTGGNTEAFF
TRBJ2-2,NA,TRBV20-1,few,TGCAGTGCTAGTAGGTTAGCCACCGGGGAGCTGTTTTTT,CSASRLATGELFF
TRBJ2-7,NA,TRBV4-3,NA,TGCGCCAGCAGCCAAGGGAGGCTGGCAGGCCCCACTGGCTACGAGCAGTACTTC,CASSQGRLAGPTGYEQYF
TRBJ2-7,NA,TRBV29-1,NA,TGCAGCGTTACACACCCAGGTTTTTCCTACGAGCAGTACTTC,CSVTHPGFSYEQYF
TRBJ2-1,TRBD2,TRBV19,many,TGTGCCAGTAGAGAACTAGCGGGCGAAGACAATGAGCAGTTCTTC,CASRELAGEDNEQFF
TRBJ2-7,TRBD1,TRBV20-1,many,TGCAGTGCTAGAGTAGGGGGCGGTTACGAGCAGTACTTC,CSARVGGGYEQYF
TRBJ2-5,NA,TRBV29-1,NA,TGCAGCGGGCGGGGCGGCGAGGAGACCCAGTACTTC,CSGRGGEETQYF
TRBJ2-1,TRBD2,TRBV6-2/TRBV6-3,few,TGTGCCAGCGGGCCAACTAGCGCCTCTGAGCAGTTCTTC,CASGPTSASEQFF
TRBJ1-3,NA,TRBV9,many,TGTGCCAGCAGCGTAGAGGGGGGCGCGTCTGGAAACACCATATATTTT,CASSVEGGASGNTIYF
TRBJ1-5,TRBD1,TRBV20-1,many,TGCAGTGCCTCCGACAGGGCCAATCAGCCCCAGCATTTT,CSASDRANQPQHF
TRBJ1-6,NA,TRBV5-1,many,TGCGCCAGCAGCTTGGAAGGTTCGGGGAATTCACCCCTCCACTTT,CASSLEGSGNSPLHF
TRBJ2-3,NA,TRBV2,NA,TGTGCCAGCACTAACAGGGTTCTGGATACACAGTATTTT,CASTNRVLDTQYF
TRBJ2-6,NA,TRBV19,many,TGTGCCAGTAGTCAGCGTGGGGCCAACGTCCTGACTTTC,CASSQRGANVLTF
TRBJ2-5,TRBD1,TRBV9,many,TGTGCCAGCAGCGACAGGGGAGAGACCCAGTACTTC,CASSDRGETQYF
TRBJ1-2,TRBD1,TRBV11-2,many,TGTGCCAGCAGCTTAGACCCCTGGCGGGGCAGGGGGGCCTTTAACTATGGCTACACCTTC,CASSLDPWRGRGAFNYGYTF
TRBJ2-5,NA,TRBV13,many,TGTGCCAGCAGCCTCAAGGGGGTAGGGGAGACCCAGTACTTC,CASSLKGVGETQYF
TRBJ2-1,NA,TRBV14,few,TGTGCCAGCAGCTCGGGAGTTGAGCAGTTCTTC,CASSSGVEQFF